What follows describes a single TCR beta chain. Germline V gene sequence: CDR1 SGHRS, CDR2 YFSETQ. The V gene end was trimmed by 1 base and the J gene end by 6 bases; junction bases not matched to a gene: 3. The CDR3 loop spans 14 amino acids. TCRdb keeps only in-frame clones here, not all; method: immunoSEQ multiplex PCR. Among around 330,000 clones listed, less than 85% were seen once. Participant ages covered about 18 to 100 years across 25 or so US areas. A COVID-19 case was met by exposed participants within 2 weeks before study entry. The entry originates in a study of blood T cell repertoires in COVID-19. Turning to the study itself: T cells, B-cell-depleted T cells, or PBMCs supplied cDNA or gDNA.

The chain combines TRBV5-1 with TRBJ1-2; 10 bases match TRBD1. The receptor was isolated from a woman aged 25 to 39 who had been exposed to COVID-19. The sample taken for sequencing was PBMCs or T cells enriched from blood (not recorded which). CDR3 sequence: CASSLFGTGDGYTF. The CDR3 DNA follows: TGCGCCAGCAGCTTGTTTGGGACAGGGGATGGCTACACCTTC.